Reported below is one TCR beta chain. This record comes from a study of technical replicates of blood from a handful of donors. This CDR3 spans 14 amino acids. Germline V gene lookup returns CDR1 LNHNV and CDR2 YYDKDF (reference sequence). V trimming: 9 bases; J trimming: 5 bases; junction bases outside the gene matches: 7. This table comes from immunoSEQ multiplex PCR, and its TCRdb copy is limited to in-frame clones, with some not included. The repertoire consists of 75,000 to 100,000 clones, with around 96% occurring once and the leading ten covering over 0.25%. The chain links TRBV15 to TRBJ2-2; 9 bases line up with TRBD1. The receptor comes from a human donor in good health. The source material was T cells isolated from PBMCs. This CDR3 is CATLDRGVTGELFF. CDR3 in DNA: TGTGCCACTCTCGACAGGGGGGTTACCGGGGAGCTGTTTTTT.